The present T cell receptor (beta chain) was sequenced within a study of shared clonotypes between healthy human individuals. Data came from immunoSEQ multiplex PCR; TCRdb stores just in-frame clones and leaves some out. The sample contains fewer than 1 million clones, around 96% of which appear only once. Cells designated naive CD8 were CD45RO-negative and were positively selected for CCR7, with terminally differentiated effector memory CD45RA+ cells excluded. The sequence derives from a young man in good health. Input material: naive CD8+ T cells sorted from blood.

CDR3 in DNA: TGTGCCAGCAGTGACGGAGGAGCTACATCCTACGAGCAGTACTTC. Protein sequence: CASSDGGATSYEQYF. This sequence joins TRBV2 and TRBJ2-7, with D tentatively TRBD2 (5 bases). The CDR3 spans 15 residues. Germline V gene lookup returns CDR1 SNHLY and CDR2 FYNNEI. V lost 3 bases to trimming and J lost 1 base, with 13 bases between them.